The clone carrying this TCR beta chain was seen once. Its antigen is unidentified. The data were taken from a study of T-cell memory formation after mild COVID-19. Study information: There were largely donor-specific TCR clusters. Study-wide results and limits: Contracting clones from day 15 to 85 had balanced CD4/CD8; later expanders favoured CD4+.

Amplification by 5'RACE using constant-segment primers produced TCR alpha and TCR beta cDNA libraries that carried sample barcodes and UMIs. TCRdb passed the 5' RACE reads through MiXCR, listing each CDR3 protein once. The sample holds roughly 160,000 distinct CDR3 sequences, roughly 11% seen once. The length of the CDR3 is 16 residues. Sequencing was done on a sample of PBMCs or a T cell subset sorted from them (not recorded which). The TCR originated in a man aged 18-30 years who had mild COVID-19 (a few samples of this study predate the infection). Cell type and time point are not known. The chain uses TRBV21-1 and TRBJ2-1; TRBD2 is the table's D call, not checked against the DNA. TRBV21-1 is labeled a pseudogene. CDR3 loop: CASSSNTSGGRNEQFF. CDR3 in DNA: TGTGCCAGCAGCAGTAATACTAGCGGGGGGCGGAATGAGCAGTTCTTC.